This TCR beta chain was captured in a study of T-cell memory formation after mild COVID-19 (dated by TCRdb to about 2021). Context from the whole study: TCR sequence clusters from the two donors were found to be largely donor specific. Longitudinal TCRalpha and TCRbeta repertoire sequencing tracked T-cell clones expanding and contracting after mild COVID-19 in a couple of donors. Two young, previously healthy adult volunteers, one female and one male, were included in the cohort.

On the study overall, not on this receptor specifically: SARS-CoV-2 specificity of the second-wave clones peaking on day 37 was not confirmed. Clones that contracted from day 15 to 85 showed balanced CD4/CD8 phenotypes, whereas a second wave of clones that expanded from day 15 to 37 leaned towards CD4+. The study included only a couple of mild cases, and larger cohorts that include severe cases with pre-infection samples were judged to be necessary. The detection of some responding clones in pre-infection memory suggests that pre-existing cross-reactive memory T cells joined the SARS-CoV-2 response. Contracting CD4+ clones were found mainly in CM and EM memory subsets, while CD8+ clones were enriched in EMRA.

PBMCs were isolated by Ficoll-Paque density gradient centrifugation. This clonotype was recorded at least ten times. This clone's antigen is unknown. No base quality values were provided; no much bigger clone lies one nucleotide off. From a lookup of the germline V gene (reference sequence), CDR1 and CDR2 are DFQATT and SNEGSKA. Inclusive of the bounding cysteine and phenylalanine, the CDR3 is 17 residues long. The entry retains the CDR3 DNA only, 51 bases that are in frame from base 1. The germline ends are 22 bases apart after V is trimmed by 1 base and J by 6 bases. For sequencing, an Illumina NovaSeq 6000 was employed. Using 5'RACE with constant-segment primers, TCRalpha and TCRbeta cDNA libraries were constructed, with sample barcodes and unique molecular identifiers added in the process. Trizol reagent was used to extract RNA from every sample. Amplification of the libraries took two PCR steps, and the second step added a second sample barcode plus Illumina TruSeq adapters. The libraries were sequenced on an Illumina NovaSeq using 2 x 150 bp paired-end reads. Concerning the study's data processing: The reads were demultiplexed and collapsed into UMI-guided consensus sequences using migec v1.2.7. With mixcr v2.1.11, UMI consensuses were aligned to TRA and TRB V and J templates and assembled into clonotypes. Expanded or contracted clonotypes were those called significant by both edgeR and NoisET, with noise models trained on biological replicates. For edgeR calls, the cutoffs were a false discovery rate-adjusted p below 0.01 and a log2 fold-change threshold of 1. As an exploratory analysis of dynamics, PCA with hierarchical clustering was applied to max-normalized trajectories of the 1000 most abundant clonotypes. Separately sequenced CD4+ and CD8+ repertoires were used to assign the CD4 or CD8 phenotype of responding clones. Using fastp at Q25 and MiXCR, TCRdb reprocessed the public reads and kept productive beta chains. When rows share a CDR3 protein, they turn into one entry using the most common DNA and genes. The V and J calls come from TCRdb's annotation, not from the publication. The table for this sample lists hundreds of thousands of distinct CDR3 sequences; roughly 21% of them were counted only once. Around 12% of the sample lies in the top ten.

The clonotype comes from an adult woman who had mild COVID-19 (a few samples of this study predate the infection). The sample titles of this study are shuffled in the database, so cell type and time point are left out; the donor was told from shared clones. The chain is made from TRBV20-1 and TRBJ2-1, and TRBD2 may be the D gene, going by 6 matching bases. The specimen sequenced was PBMCs or a T cell subset sorted from them (not recorded which). The encoded CDR3 is CSARVTIGGDLGNEQFF. The DNA sequence is given as TGCAGTGCTAGAGTGACCATCGGCGGGGACCTAGGCAATGAGCAGTTCTTC.